The 23 T cell receptor beta chains listed next were all sequenced from one sample in a study of cytomegalovirus exposure and HLA in healthy donors (dated by TCRdb to the late 2010s). The protocol used for the library was the immunoSEQ multiplex PCR assay. The multiplex PCR relied on a mix of 60 forward primers for TCR Vbeta segments and 13 reverse primers for TCR Jbeta segments. The table comes from immuneACCESS by way of TCRdb, which keeps in-frame sequences with V and J called. Part of the clones is missing from these tables; in studies checked, under half for an unresolved V gene and the rest for unknown reasons. This sample lists roughly 110,000 clones; 73% were detected once. In total, the top ten clones hold around 7.8% of the sample. Source material: PBMCs. These receptors originate from a man younger than 45 in good health and CMV-seronegative.

This chain joins TRBV11-2 and TRBJ2-6, with unresolved D. The CDR3 is made up of 15 amino acids. Trimming left V 5 bases short and J 0 bases short, with 8 bases between. Germline V gene sequence: CDR1 SGHAT, CDR2 FQNNGV. CDR3: CASSPLYSGANVLTF. The CDR3, as DNA: TGTGCCAGCAGCCCGCTATACTCTGGGGCCAACGTCCTGACTTTC.

For this clone: One end of the junction does not line up with germline, which may come from a read error. J is TRBJ2-6 and V is TRBV7-9, with D perhaps matching TRBD2 (6 bases). The CDR3 is 18 amino acids. The V gene's germline CDR1 is SEHNR and CDR2 FQNEAQ (reference sequence). In nucleotides, the CDR3 is TGTTCCAGCAGCGGAGGGCCAGTCTGGAGCTCTGGGGCCAACGTCCTGACTTTC. Amino acid sequence: CSSSGGPVWSSGANVLTF.

The chain links TRBV7-9 to TRBJ2-1, with 11 positions matching TRBD2. This CDR3 has 13 amino acids. Trimming at V came to 2 bases and at J to 9 bases, leaving 0 bases not matched to a gene. Germline assignment: CDR1 SEHNR and CDR2 FQNEAQ (reference sequence). In DNA form, the CDR3 reads TGTGCCAGCAGCTTAACTAGCGGGGGTGAGCAGTTCTTC. Its translation: CASSLTSGGEQFF.

This clone was seen once. The chain uses TRBV4-1 and TRBJ2-3, with D unresolved. The V end lost 0 bases, the J end lost 3 bases, and 10 bases lay between the germline ends. The CDR3 runs 15 residues. Germline CDR1 reads MGHRA; CDR2 reads YSYEKL. CDR3 residues: CASSQEGYATDTQYF. The CDR3 DNA sequence: TGCGCCAGCAGCCAAGAGGGCTACGCTACAGATACGCAGTATTTT.

This clone was picked up one time. This chain links TRBV5-4 with TRBJ2-5; TRBD2 might be the D (6 bases). Germline CDR1 reads SGHNT; CDR2 reads YYREEE (reference sequence). The germline V and J ends were trimmed by 3 bases and 1 base, with 10 bases remaining between them. This CDR3 region has 14 residues. For the CDR3, the DNA is TGTGCCAGCAGCTCGGCGGGGTTCCAAGAGACCCAGTACTTC. It codes for CASSSAGFQETQYF.

CDR3 loop: CASSIPGTGVKGYTF. The CDR3 DNA reads as TGTGCCAGTAGTATACCCGGGACAGGGGTTAAGGGCTACACCTTC. The V gene is TRBV19, the J gene TRBJ1-2, with TRBD1 matching 10 bases. The CDR3 has 15 residues. Germline loops: CDR1 LNHDA, CDR2 SQIVND (reference sequence). J was trimmed by 8 bases and V by 2 bases; bases with no gene match: 8.

This clone was found once. The chain recombines TRBV7-2 with TRBJ2-3, with 14 bases that match TRBD2. Germline V gives CDR1 SGHTA, CDR2 FQGNSA. Trimming removed 5 bases from V and 3 bases from J; junction bases left unmatched: 4. The CDR3 runs to 16 residues. The DNA of the CDR3 is TGTGCCAGCAGCCCGAGGACTAGCGGGGGGACAGATACGCAGTATTTT. Its translation is CASSPRTSGGTDTQYF.

The count of this clone is one. The chain uses TRBV28 and TRBJ2-5; TRBD2 agrees at 8 bases. CDR3 size: 14 residues. V lost 2 bases and J lost 2; bases outside the gene matches: 1. Germline V gene sequence: CDR1 MDHEN, CDR2 SYDVKM. CDR3 DNA: TGTGCCAGCAGTTTACGGGAGGGACAAGAGACCCAGTACTTC. This gives the protein CASSLREGQETQYF.

This clone is a singleton in its sample. The genes are TRBV14 and TRBJ2-3, with D unresolved. Trimming left V 0 bases short and J 5 bases short, with 15 bases between. The CDR3 totals 16 residues. Germline V gives CDR1 SGHDN, CDR2 FVKESK. This chain's CDR3 is CASSQEVARPGDTQYF. The CDR3 nucleotides read TGTGCCAGCAGCCAAGAGGTGGCCCGTCCGGGAGATACGCAGTATTTT.

The gene calls are TRBV28 and TRBJ1-4; D gene ambiguous. The length of the CDR3 is 15 residues. The germline V and J ends were trimmed by 6 bases and 2 bases, with 13 bases remaining between them. Germline CDR1 MDHEN, CDR2 SYDVKM. CDR3 protein: CASSRYGGTNEKLFF. The CDR3 DNA is TGTGCCAGCAGCCGATATGGAGGGACTAATGAAAAACTGTTTTTT.

This clone occurred a few times. The chain carries TRBV28 and TRBJ2-7; D possibly corresponds to TRBD2 (6 bases). V was clipped by 3 bases and J by 0 bases, with 15 bases between them. The CDR3 is 16 amino acids. Germline CDR1 and CDR2: MDHEN and SYDVKM. The CDR3 sequence is CASSFGGLPGSYEQYF. DNA of the CDR3: TGTGCCAGCAGTTTCGGGGGACTCCCGGGCTCCTACGAGCAGTACTTC. The variable domain in full, completed from reference TRBV28 and TRBJ2-7, reads DVKVTQSSRYLVKRTGEKVFLECVQDMDHENMFWYRQDPGLGLRLIYFSYDVKMKEKGDIPEGYSVSREKKERFSLILESASTNQTSMYLCASSFGGLPGSYEQYFGPGTRLTVT.

This clone occurred a few times. V is TRBV19 and J is TRBJ2-4, with D maybe TRBD2 (6 bases). The V end lost 5 bases, the J end lost 7 bases, and 15 bases lay between the germline ends. Germline V gene sequence: CDR1 LNHDA, CDR2 SQIVND (reference sequence). The CDR3 consists of 14 residues. CDR3 nucleotides: TGTGCCAGTAGTTTTGTTGGAGGGGAGAACATTCAGTACTTC. Its translation is CASSFVGGENIQYF.

This chain links TRBV6-5 with TRBJ1-2; D not certain. This CDR3 has 13 residues. Deletions cut 4 bases from V and 8 bases from J, with 14 bases between. Germline CDR1 reads MNHEY; CDR2 reads SVGAGI. CDR3 in amino acids: CASSFNPDCGYTF. The CDR3 region has the DNA TGTGCCAGCAGTTTTAACCCAGACTGCGGCTACACCTTC.

The chain couples TRBV7-3 to TRBJ2-2, with 8 nucleotides matching TRBD2. Germline V CDR1 and CDR2: SGHTA, FQGTGA. The trim removed 5 bases at V and 0 bases at J, leaving 5 bases unmatched. The CDR3 extends over 16 amino acids. The CDR3 sequence is CASSRSGNPNTGELFF. CDR3 DNA: TGTGCCAGCAGCCGTAGCGGGAACCCGAACACCGGGGAGCTGTTTTTT.

This clone was counted once. V usage is TRBV19 and J usage is TRBJ2-1, with 16 positions matching TRBD2. Per germline, CDR1 LNHDA and CDR2 SQIVND (reference sequence). J lost 8 bases, V lost 5 bases, and 3 bases had no gene match. The CDR3 consists of 15 residues. This chain's CDR3 is CASSGTSGRAHEQFF. The CDR3 DNA reads as TGTGCCAGTAGTGGGACTAGCGGGAGGGCCCATGAGCAGTTCTTC.

The gene calls are TRBV5-1 and TRBJ1-4, with D hard to call. Trimming removed 1 base from V and 6 bases from J, with 10 bases in between. The CDR3 consists of 14 residues. Germline CDR1 is SGHRS and CDR2 is YFSETQ. Here the CDR3 DNA reads TGCGCCAGCAGCTTGACACCCAGTGATGAAAAACTGTTTTTT. Its protein is CASSLTPSDEKLFF.

This clone was found a few times. The genes are TRBV6-6 and TRBJ2-3; 7 bases are shared with TRBD1. CDR3 length: 15 amino acids. Trimming cost V 0 bases and J 0 bases; bases outside gene matches: 0. In germline, CDR1 is MNHNY, CDR2 SVGAGI (reference sequence). In DNA form, the CDR3 reads TGTGCCAGCAGTTACTCAGGGGGCAGCACAGATACGCAGTATTTT. Amino acid sequence: CASSYSGGSTDTQYF.

The count of this clone is one. J is TRBJ1-4 and V is TRBV5-6, with 7 bases that match TRBD1. CDR1 is SGHDT and CDR2 is YYEEEE in the germline V gene. J gave up 0 bases and V 6 bases, and 2 bases lay outside the gene matches. CDR3 length: 14 amino acids. This chain's CDR3 is CASTTGATNEKLFF. The CDR3 DNA reads as TGTGCCAGCACCACAGGGGCAACTAATGAAAAACTGTTTTTT.

This clone appeared a few times. Other DNA sequences in the sample encode the same CDR3. The gene calls are TRBV6-5 and TRBJ1-2; D remains ambiguous. The V end lost 4 bases, the J end lost 5 bases, and 14 bases lay between the germline ends. The germline V gene has CDR1 MNHEY and CDR2 SVGAGI. The CDR3 runs 14 residues. The CDR3 nucleotides are TGTGCCAGCAGTTTAGGAGGCAGTGGATATGGCTACACCTTC. This sequence encodes CASSLGGSGYGYTF.

Notes on this clone: This same CDR3 is encoded by further DNA sequences in the sample. The chain carries TRBV5-1 and TRBJ2-2; 9 nucleotides line up with TRBD1. V lost 5 bases to trimming and J lost 4 bases; unmatched junction nucleotides: 9. CDR1 is SGHRS, CDR2 YFSETQ, per germline. This CDR3 comprises 16 residues. CDR3 in DNA: TGCGCCAGCAGTCCCTGGACAGGGGTGGGCACCGGGGAGCTGTTTTTT. Its translation is CASSPWTGVGTGELFF.

The V gene is TRBV30, the J gene TRBJ2-1; D is unclear. V was shortened by 0 bases and J by 10 bases, with 13 bases between the two germline ends. CDR3 length: 13 residues. CDR1 is GTSNPN and CDR2 is SVGIG in the germline V gene (reference sequence). The CDR3 is CAWSVYQTGEQFF. The DNA for the CDR3 is TGTGCCTGGAGTGTATACCAGACTGGGGAGCAGTTCTTC. Together with reference TRBV30 and TRBJ2-1, the CDR3 gives the full variable domain: SQTIHQWPATLVQPVGSPLSLECTVEGTSNPNLYWYRQAAGRGLQLLFYSVGIGQISSEVPQNLSASRPQDRQFILSSKKLLLSDSGFYLCAWSVYQTGEQFFGPGTRLTVL.

V usage is TRBV7-8 and J usage is TRBJ2-2; D possibly corresponds to TRBD2 (5 bases). This CDR3 has 18 residues. From germline, CDR1 is SGHVS and CDR2 FQNEAQ. The V end lost 4 bases, the J end lost 4 bases, and 22 bases lay between the germline ends. The CDR3 DNA sequence: TGTGCCAGCAGCTCCCCCCTCGGAGCGGTTATAGGCACCGGGGAGCTGTTTTTT. Translating it yields CASSSPLGAVIGTGELFF.

This chain uses TRBV6-5 with TRBJ1-1; D gene uncertain. V gave up 2 bases and J gave up 4 bases, with 8 bases separating them. This CDR3 is 13 amino acids long. The germline CDR1 and CDR2 sequences are MNHEY and SVGAGI. Written as DNA, the CDR3 is TGTGCCAGCAGTTACGGCATTGTCACTGAAGCTTTCTTT. It specifies CASSYGIVTEAFF.